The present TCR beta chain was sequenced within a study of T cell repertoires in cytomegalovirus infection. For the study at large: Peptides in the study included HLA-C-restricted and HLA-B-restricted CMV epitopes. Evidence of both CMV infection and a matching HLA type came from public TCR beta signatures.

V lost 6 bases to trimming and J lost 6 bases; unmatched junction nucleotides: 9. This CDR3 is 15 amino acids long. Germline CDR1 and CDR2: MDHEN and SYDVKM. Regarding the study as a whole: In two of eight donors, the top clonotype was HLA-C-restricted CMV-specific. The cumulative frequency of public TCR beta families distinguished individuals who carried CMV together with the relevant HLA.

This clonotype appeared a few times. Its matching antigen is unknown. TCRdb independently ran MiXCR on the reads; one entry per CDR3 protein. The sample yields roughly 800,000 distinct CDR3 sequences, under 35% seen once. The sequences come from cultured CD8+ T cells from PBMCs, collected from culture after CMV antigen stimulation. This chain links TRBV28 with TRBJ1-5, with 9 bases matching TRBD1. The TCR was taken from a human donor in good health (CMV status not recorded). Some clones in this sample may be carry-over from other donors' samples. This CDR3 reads CASRLTGGAGQPQHF. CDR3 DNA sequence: TGTGCCAGCAGACTTACAGGGGGCGCGGGTCAGCCCCAGCATTTT.